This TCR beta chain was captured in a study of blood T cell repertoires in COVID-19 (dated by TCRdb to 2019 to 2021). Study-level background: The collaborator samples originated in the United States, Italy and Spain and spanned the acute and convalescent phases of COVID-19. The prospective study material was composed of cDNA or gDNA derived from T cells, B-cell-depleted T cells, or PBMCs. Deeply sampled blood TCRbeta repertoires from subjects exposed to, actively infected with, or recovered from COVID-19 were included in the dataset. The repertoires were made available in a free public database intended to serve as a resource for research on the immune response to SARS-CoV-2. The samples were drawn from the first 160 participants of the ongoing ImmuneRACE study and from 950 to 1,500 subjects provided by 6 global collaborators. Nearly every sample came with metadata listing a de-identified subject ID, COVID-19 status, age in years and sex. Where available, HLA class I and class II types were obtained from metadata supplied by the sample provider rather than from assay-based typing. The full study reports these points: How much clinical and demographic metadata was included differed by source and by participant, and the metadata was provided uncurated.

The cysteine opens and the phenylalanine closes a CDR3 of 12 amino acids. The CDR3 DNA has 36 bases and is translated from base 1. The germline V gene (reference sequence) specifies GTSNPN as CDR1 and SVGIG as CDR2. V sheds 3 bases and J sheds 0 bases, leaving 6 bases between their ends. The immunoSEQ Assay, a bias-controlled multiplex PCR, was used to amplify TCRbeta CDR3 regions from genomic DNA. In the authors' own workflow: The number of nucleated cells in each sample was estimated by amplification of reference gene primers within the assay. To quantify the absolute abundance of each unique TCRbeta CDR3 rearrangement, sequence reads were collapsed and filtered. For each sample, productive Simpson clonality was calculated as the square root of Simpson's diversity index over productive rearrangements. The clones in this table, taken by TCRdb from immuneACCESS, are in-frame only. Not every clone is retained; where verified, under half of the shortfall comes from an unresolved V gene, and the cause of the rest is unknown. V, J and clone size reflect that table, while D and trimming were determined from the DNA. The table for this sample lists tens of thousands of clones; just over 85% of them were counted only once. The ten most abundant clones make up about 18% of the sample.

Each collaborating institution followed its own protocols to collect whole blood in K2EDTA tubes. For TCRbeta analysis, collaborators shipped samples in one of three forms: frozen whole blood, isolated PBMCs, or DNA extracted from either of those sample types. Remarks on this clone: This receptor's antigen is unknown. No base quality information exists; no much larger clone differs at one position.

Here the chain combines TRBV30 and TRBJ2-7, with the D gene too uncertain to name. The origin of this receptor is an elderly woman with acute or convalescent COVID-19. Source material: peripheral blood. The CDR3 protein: CAWRAYSYEQYF. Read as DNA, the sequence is TGTGCCTGGAGAGCGTACTCCTACGAGCAGTACTTC.